These 3 T cell receptor beta chains were all obtained from the same sample, sequenced in a study of vaccination and CD4 T cells after COVID-19. Treatment denoted: 10-day PBMC culture with coronavirus spike peptide pools or control peptides (ViraFEST assay). Cultured CD4+ T cells had their DNA profiled by the Oncomine TCR Beta short-read assay. Each CDR3 protein is one row after TCRdb ran MiXCR on the PCR reads. The sample records 10,000 to 13,000 distinct CDR3 sequences, 41% being singletons. Their target antigens are unknown. Sequenced material: CD4+ T cells from blood, cultured in vitro, taken after SARS-CoV-2 vaccination. Source of these receptors: a human donor who had recovered from COVID-19.

The chain links TRBV29-1 to TRBJ2-7; D gene uncertain. The CDR3 sequence is 11 residues long. Germline-derived CDR1 and CDR2 are SQVTM and ANQGSEA. V dropped 6 bases and J dropped 7 bases, with 13 bases sitting between them. The CDR3 loop is CSVFRTGEQYF. The CDR3 DNA sequence: TGCAGCGTCTTCCGGACCGGGGAGCAGTACTTC.

This clonotype is a singleton in its sample. V is TRBV5-4 and J is TRBJ2-5; the D gene could be TRBD1 or TRBD2 (5 bases each). With 1 base removed from V and 4 bases from J, the gap between germline ends came to 11 bases. Germline V gene sequence: CDR1 SGHNT, CDR2 YYREEE (reference sequence). The CDR3 covers 14 residues. The CDR3 region is CASSLSDGGETQYF. CDR3 bases: TGTGCCAGCAGCTTGTCAGATGGGGGAGAGACCCAGTACTTC.

J is TRBJ2-5 and V is TRBV20-1; D gene uncertain. V was shortened by 6 bases and J by 5 bases, with 22 bases between the two germline ends. Germline CDR1 and CDR2: DFQATT and SNEGSKA (reference sequence). The CDR3 spans 15 residues. CDR3 region: CSAPVATRSRETQYF. DNA for the CDR3: TGCAGTGCCCCCGTCGCCACGCGGTCGCGGGAGACCCAGTACTTC.